The 17 T cell receptor beta chains below were found in one sample sequenced in a study of T cells in Graves' hyperthyroidism and ophthalmopathy. What was amplified from RNA transcripts were TCR beta CDR3 regions. Primed by the HTBI set, a first-round RT-PCR was run on the TCR CDR3. TCRdb re-derived calls from the multiplex PCR reads in MiXCR, one entry per CDR3 protein. This repertoire shows 300,000 to 500,000 distinct CDR3 sequences, more than 13% found once; its top ten account for roughly 33%. Input material: blood. Receptors originate from a woman in her twenties or thirties with Graves' hyperthyroidism.

The CDR3 reads CASSQYREAQPQHF. The CDR3, as DNA: TGTGCCAGCAGCCAGTACAGGGAGGCTCAGCCCCAGCATTTT. The chain recombines TRBV16 with TRBJ1-5; a possible D gene is TRBD1 (6 bases). The CDR3 totals 14 residues. V lost 3 bases, J lost 6 bases, and 12 bases lay in between. Germline V gene sequence: CDR1 KGHSY, CDR2 FQNENV.

This clonotype was detected only a few times. V usage is TRBV7-9 and J usage is TRBJ2-3; 8 bases fit TRBD2. The CDR3 covers 15 residues. The V gene end was trimmed by 5 bases and the J gene end by 2 bases; junction bases not matched to a gene: 6. Germline loops: CDR1 SEHNR, CDR2 FQNEAQ (reference sequence). The chain's CDR3 is CASSVLAGHTDTQYF. The CDR3 bases are TGTGCCAGCAGCGTCTTAGCGGGACACACAGATACGCAGTATTTT. The full variable domain, its missing parts supplied by reference TRBV7-9 and TRBJ2-3, is DTGVSQNPRHKITKRGQNVTFRCDPISEHNRLYWYRQTLGQGPEFLTYFQNEAQLEKSRLLSDRFSAERPKGSFSTLEIQRTEQGDSAMYLCASSVLAGHTDTQYFGPGTRLTVL.

The chain joins TRBV20-1 to TRBJ1-2; no clear D gene. The CDR3 spans 15 residues. The V end lost 0 bases, the J end lost 5 bases, and 16 bases lay between the germline ends. CDR1 and CDR2 from the germline V gene are DFQATT and SNEGSKA (reference sequence). Here the CDR3 reads CSARDPSPPGYGYTF. CDR3 DNA sequence: TGCAGTGCTAGAGATCCTAGTCCGCCTGGGTATGGCTACACCTTC.

Ten or more counts support this clonotype. V and J are TRBV3-1 and TRBJ1-2, with D possibly being TRBD1 (6 bases). Germline V gene sequence: CDR1 LGHDT, CDR2 YNNKEL (reference sequence). V lost 4 bases to trimming and J lost 5 bases, with 14 bases between them. This CDR3 is 14 amino acids long. CDR3 in DNA: TGTGCCAGCAGCCCCGAACGGACAGTATATGGCTACACCTTC. Protein sequence: CASSPERTVYGYTF.

Concerning this clonotype itself: An end of the junction does not agree with germline; a read error may underlie this. This rearrangement joins TRBV27 to TRBJ1-6; the match to TRBD1 covers 8 bases. This CDR3 is 15 amino acids long. Germline-derived CDR1 and CDR2 are MNHEY and SMNVEV (reference sequence). CDR3 sequence reads: CASRSGGIHNSPVHF. As DNA, the CDR3 is TGTGCCAGCAGGTCAGGGGGCATCCATAATTCACCCGTCCACTTT.

This clonotype came up many times. The chain uses TRBV30 and TRBJ2-2, with D perhaps assigned TRBD1 or TRBD2 (5 bases each). V shed 3 bases and J shed 5 bases, with 13 bases lying between them. Germline V lookup: CDR1 GTSNPN, CDR2 SVGIG (reference sequence). CDR3 length: 14 amino acids. In DNA form, the CDR3 reads TGTGCCTGGAGGGGGGAGACCTTAACCGGGGAGCTGTTTTTT. It codes for CAWRGETLTGELFF.

This clonotype turned up a few times. The chain joins TRBV24-1 to TRBJ2-3; 8 bases match TRBD1. The CDR3 extends over 16 amino acids. J was trimmed by 1 base and V by 7 bases; bases with no gene match: 9. Germline CDR1 reads KGHDR; CDR2 reads SFDVKD. The CDR3 DNA reads as TGTGCCACCAGGGTAGACTGGGGACAGGGCACAGATACGCAGTATTTT. It specifies CATRVDWGQGTDTQYF.

This clonotype was detected ten times or more. The chain is built from TRBV12-3 or TRBV12-4 and TRBJ2-7, with no clear D. V was trimmed by 1 base and J by 5 bases, leaving 6 bases between them. The CDR3 totals 12 residues. CDR3 bases: TGTGCCAGCAGTTTAGGGCTAAACGAGCAGTACTTC. This gives the protein CASSLGLNEQYF.

The chain has TRBV5-1 and TRBJ2-7; 10 nucleotides match TRBD2. The CDR3 sequence is 16 residues long. Germline values: CDR1 SGHRS, CDR2 YFSETQ. The trim removed 0 bases at V and 3 bases at J, leaving 6 bases unmatched. CDR3 nucleotides: TGCGCCAGCAGCTTGGCCCTTACTAGCGGGATCTACGAGCAGTACTTC. This sequence encodes CASSLALTSGIYEQYF.

The gene calls are TRBV19 and TRBJ2-1; 8 nucleotides align to TRBD2. Germline V gives CDR1 LNHDA, CDR2 SQIVND (reference sequence). The CDR3 runs 15 residues. Trimming took 6 bases from V and 10 from J; bases not matched to a gene: 14. The CDR3 DNA reads as TGTGCCAGTAGGATGGGGGGACTAGAGGGGTGGGAGCAGTTCTTC. Amino acid sequence: CASRMGGLEGWEQFF.

The chain uses TRBV24-1 and TRBJ2-3; no clear D gene. Germline V gives CDR1 KGHDR, CDR2 SFDVKD. The V and J ends lost 3 bases and 3 bases respectively, with 6 bases between them. The CDR3 has 13 residues. In nucleotides, the CDR3 is TGTGCCACCAGTGATCCTGGAACAGATACGCAGTATTTT. This encodes CATSDPGTDTQYF.

This clonotype has at least ten counts. The V call is TRBV28, the J call TRBJ2-3; no clear D gene. Looked up from germline, CDR1 is MDHEN and CDR2 is SYDVKM. This CDR3 region has 11 residues. The V and J ends lost 6 bases and 7 bases respectively, with 8 bases between them. The CDR3 spells CASRMVNTQYF. CDR3 nucleotides: TGTGCCAGCAGGATGGTCAATACGCAGTATTTT.

Ten or more counts support this clonotype. CDR3 nucleotides: TGTGCCAGCAGTTTAATGGATAGCGGGAACTACGAGCAGTACTTC. Amino acids: CASSLMDSGNYEQYF. This rearrangement joins TRBV27 to TRBJ2-7, with 8 bases identical to TRBD2. The V gene's germline CDR1 is MNHEY and CDR2 SMNVEV (reference sequence). This CDR3 spans 15 amino acids. Trimming took 2 bases from V and 3 from J; bases not matched to a gene: 6.

This clonotype has ten or more counts. The junction shows a germline mismatch at one end, possibly a read error. The V and J genes are TRBV5-1 and TRBJ2-7, with no clear D. The CDR3 is 11 amino acids. Germline loops: CDR1 SGHRS, CDR2 YFSETQ. CDR3 in DNA: TGTGCCAGCAGTTTCAGTTACGAGCAGTACTTC. Protein product: CASSFSYEQYF.

This clonotype was detected only a few times. The chain is built from TRBV24-1 and TRBJ2-5; the match to TRBD1 covers 7 bases. The junction had 8 bases not matched to a gene; V was cut back by 3 bases and J by 2 bases. CDR1 KGHDR and CDR2 SFDVKD come from the germline V gene. There are 16 residues in the CDR3. The CDR3 sequence is CATSDTGTDSQETQYF. The DNA for the CDR3 is TGTGCCACCAGTGATACCGGGACAGATAGTCAAGAGACCCAGTACTTC.

As regards this clonotype: This may be a read error: a much more frequent sequence differs by one nucleotide. V usage is TRBV16 and J usage is TRBJ2-1, with D possibly TRBD2 on 7 matching bases. The J call may be faulty, since TRBJ2-7 better matches the DNA end. CDR3 size: 14 residues. In germline, CDR1 is KGHSY, CDR2 FQNENV. The chain's CDR3 is CASSRSRGGNEQYF. CDR3 coding DNA: TGTGCCAGCAGCCGGTCTAGGGGGGGCAATGAGCAGTACTTC.

This clonotype was detected many times. The gene calls are TRBV28 and TRBJ1-2, with TRBD1 as a possible D gene (6 bases). Looked up from germline, CDR1 is MDHEN and CDR2 is SYDVKM. This CDR3 has 15 residues. V lost 3 bases and J lost 4, with 15 bases in between. The CDR3, as DNA: TGTGCCAGCAGTTTGCAAATCAGGGGAGGCTATGGCTACACCTTC. Translation gives CASSLQIRGGYGYTF.